The T cell receptor (beta chain) described here comes from a study of cytomegalovirus exposure and HLA in healthy donors. Study-wide findings and caveats: Later analysis indicated greater clonal expansion among HLA-associated TCR beta chains than among equally common other chains. It was 164 TCR beta chains that were listed as cytomegalovirus-associated. TCR beta chain V- and J-gene trimming was linked, in a later analysis, to a missense variant in DCLRE1C.

Details on this clone: The antigen is not known.

Germline CDR1 reads MNHEY; CDR2 reads SMNVEV (reference sequence). This CDR3 is 15 amino acids long. V gave up 2 bases and J gave up 2 bases, with 10 bases separating them. PCR employed 60 Vbeta and 13 Jbeta primers. This table comes from immunoSEQ multiplex PCR, and its TCRdb copy is limited to in-frame clones, with some not included. The table has about 120,000 clones, 77% seen once. J is TRBJ1-5 and V is TRBV27, with TRBD1 as a possible D gene (5 bases). The origin of this receptor is a man aged 40-50 years in good health and CMV-seropositive. The sequenced sample was PBMCs. CDR3 residues: CASSLRWGGNQPQHF. As DNA, the CDR3 is TGTGCCAGCAGTTTAAGGTGGGGCGGCAATCAGCCCCAGCATTTT.